Here is one T cell receptor beta chain with its context. Its antigen is unknown. From germline, CDR1 is DFQATT and CDR2 SNEGSKA (reference sequence). This CDR3 is 11 amino acids long. Trimming stripped 6 bases from V and 5 bases from J, with 10 bases between. Scientists isolated CD4+ T cells after a roughly ten-day culture period ended. IL-2 medium was substituted for half the medium on days 3 and 7. This record comes from a study of vaccination effects on CD4 cells after COVID-19. Study details: Antigen-specific CD4+ T cells were first expanded with viral peptide pools by the ViraFEST assay and only then sequenced.

Findings of the study overall: The study dataset contains few convalescent patients and includes no early post-infection timepoints. Infection-derived and vaccine-derived clones contracted markedly late after vaccination.

Profiling relied on immunoSEQ multiplex PCR, and the TCRdb table lists in-frame clones only, not all of them. The table shows 50,000 or so clones, with approximately 70% occurring only once. Sequenced material: CD4+ T cells from PBMCs cultured without peptide, taken before COVID-19 vaccination. This TCR was recovered from a human donor who received a COVID-19 vaccine. The V call is TRBV20-1, the J call TRBJ1-2, with a weak D call TRBD1 (5 bases). In nucleotides, the CDR3 is TGCAGTGCAAACCAGGGTTATGGCTACACCTTC. Encoded protein: CSANQGYGYTF.